This TCR beta chain was retrieved from a study of blood T cell repertoires in COVID-19. Across the whole study: There were acute and convalescent COVID-19 samples, and they came from the United States, Italy and Spain. The cDNA or gDNA used as material had been derived from T cells, B-cell-depleted T cells, or PBMCs.

As originally analysed: Amplification of reference gene primers provided the estimated nucleated cell counts. The table came from immunoSEQ multiplex PCR; TCRdb's copy has only in-frame clones and leaves some out. From that table come the V and J calls and clone size; the DNA was used to work out D and trimming. The sample yields some 76,000 clones, about 89% seen once. The V gene's germline CDR1 is GTSNPN and CDR2 SVGIG (reference sequence). Trimming cost V 3 bases and J 3 bases, with 5 bases left between them. This CDR3 contains 11 residues. This receptor was obtained from a man aged 55 to 70 with acute or convalescent COVID-19. The chain is built from TRBV30 and TRBJ1-2, with no clear D. The sequenced sample was peripheral blood. CDR3 nucleotide sequence: TGTGCCTGGAGGGACTACTATGGCTACACCTTC. It codes for CAWRDYYGYTF.